This is a list of T cell receptor beta chains from one sample in a study of cytomegalovirus exposure and HLA in healthy donors. Using immunoSEQ multiplex PCR, the repertoire was profiled, and TCRdb retains in-frame clones only, with some absent. Its listing shows 100,000 to 150,000 clones. The sample comprised PBMCs. The source is a woman in her 40s in good health and CMV-seronegative. The CDR3 runs from the conserved cysteine through the conserved F or W. Each record gives: V gene, D gene, J gene, CDR3 DNA, CDR3 protein. A D gene is named only where the DNA matches it firmly.

>TRBV5-1|TRBD2|TRBJ2-7
TGCGCCAGCAGCTCATCCTTACTAGCGGGCTCCTACGAGCAGTACTTC
CASSSSLLAGSYEQYF
>TRBV16|NA|TRBJ1-2
TGTGCCAGCAGCCAATTGCAGGACAGAGACTATGGCTACACCTTC
CASSQLQDRDYGYTF
>TRBV28|NA|TRBJ2-5
TGTGCCAGCAGTGGGGCCCGGGAGACCCAGTACTTC
CASSGARETQYF
>TRBV28|NA|TRBJ1-4
TGTGCCAGCAGTGGCCTTCTGGAAAAACTGTTTTTT
CASSGLLEKLFF
>TRBV6-5|NA|TRBJ2-5
TGTGCCAGCAGTTCGGACGGGAGAAGGTACTTC
CASSSDGRRYF
>TRBV6-6|TRBD1|TRBJ1-2
TGTGCCAGCAGCCTCGACAGGGATAACTATGGCTACACCTTC
CASSLDRDNYGYTF
>TRBV10-2|TRBD2|TRBJ2-1
TGCGCCAGCACCGGGACTAGTTGGAATGAGCAGTTCTTC
CASTGTSWNEQFF
>TRBV6-6|NA|TRBJ2-7
TGTGCCAGCAGTCAGCAGAGGGAGATCCACGAGCAGTACTTC
CASSQQREIHEQYF
>TRBV18|NA|TRBJ2-3
TGTGCCAGCTCACCTCGATCGGTCGATACGCAGTATTTT
CASSPRSVDTQYF
>TRBV19|TRBD2|TRBJ2-1
TGTGCCACTAAACTCTTAGCGGGGGGGCCTCGAGAGCAGTTCTTC
CATKLLAGGPREQFF
>TRBV5-1|NA|TRBJ2-3
TGCGCCACCAGGGAAGGAGGCACAGATACGCAGTATTTT
CATREGGTDTQYF
>TRBV10-1|TRBD1|TRBJ1-1
TGCGCCAGCAGTGACCGGGACAGGGGGCTTGGGGACACTGAAGCTTTCTTT
CASSDRDRGLGDTEAFF
>TRBV5-1|NA|TRBJ1-1
TGCGCCAGCAGCTTGGGTCGGGGCACTGAAGCTTTCTTT
CASSLGRGTEAFF
>TRBV6-6|TRBD2|TRBJ2-4
TGTGCCAGTCGGGGGGGGCAGGCCAAAAACATTCAGTACTTC
CASRGGQAKNIQYF
>TRBV7-8|TRBD1|TRBJ1-5
TGTGCCAGCAGCACGGACAGGGCTGATCAGCCCCAGCATTTT
CASSTDRADQPQHF
>TRBV19|NA|TRBJ2-7
TGTGCCAGTAGTATAGAGCAAGGAGGACGGCACGAGCAGTACTTC
CASSIEQGGRHEQYF
>TRBV11-2|NA|TRBJ1-1
TGTGCCAGCACCTCTCTTAGAAACACTGAAGCTTTCTTT
CASTSLRNTEAFF
>TRBV7-2|NA|TRBJ1-3
TGTGCCAGCAGCGATGGGGGGTCCAACACCATATATTTT
CASSDGGSNTIYF
>TRBV2|TRBD2|TRBJ2-1
TGTGCCAGCAGTGAGGTGAACCTAGCGGGGAGGTACAATGAGCAGTTCTTC
CASSEVNLAGRYNEQFF
>TRBV27|NA|TRBJ1-6
TGTGCCAGCAGTTTATCCTGGACACGCGCTAGGAGCTCCTATAATTCACCCCTCCACTTT
CASSLSWTRARSSYNSPLHF
>TRBV11-3|TRBD1|TRBJ2-7
TGTGCCAGCAGTAAAGACAGGGTGCAGTACTTC
CASSKDRVQYF
>TRBV7-3|NA|TRBJ2-5
TGTGCCAGCAGCTTTTTCCAGGGCCCTCAAGAGACCCAGTACTTC
CASSFFQGPQETQYF
>TRBV6-1|NA|TRBJ2-3
TGTGCCAGCAGTGATCGGAGTGGTAGGGATACGCAGTATTTT
CASSDRSGRDTQYF
>TRBV5-1|TRBD1|TRBJ2-1
TGCGCCAGCAGCCGCGGATCCGGGACAGGGTTAAGGAATGAGCAGTTCTTC
CASSRGSGTGLRNEQFF
>TRBV28|TRBD2|TRBJ2-1
TGTGCCAGCAGTCTGGACTGGACTAGCGCGATGAACAATGAGCAGTTCTTC
CASSLDWTSAMNNEQFF
>TRBV7-2|TRBD2|TRBJ2-3
TGTGCCAGCACACGACTAGCGGTAGATACGCAGTATTTT
CASTRLAVDTQYF
>TRBV7-3|TRBD1|TRBJ1-1
TGTGCCAGCAGCAAACAGGGGACCACTGAAGCTTTCTTT
CASSKQGTTEAFF
>TRBV7-8|TRBD2|TRBJ2-4
TGTGCCAGCAGCTTCCGACTAGCGGGGGCACCCATAGCCAAAAACATTCAGTACTTC
CASSFRLAGAPIAKNIQYF
>TRBV28|NA|TRBJ2-2
TGTGCCAGCAGTTTACGAGGTTTTAACACCGGGGAGCTGTTTTTT
CASSLRGFNTGELFF
>TRBV15|NA|TRBJ2-1
TGTGCCACCAGCAGAGATCGCCAGGTGCAGTTCTTC
CATSRDRQVQFF
>TRBV19|NA|TRBJ1-2
TGTGCTTCCGGGAAGGTGGTAGGGAGGGGCTACACCTTC
CASGKVVGRGYTF
>TRBV29-1|TRBD2|TRBJ2-1
TGCAGCGTTGAAGGGTCTAGCGGCTCCTACAATGAGCAGTTCTTC
CSVEGSSGSYNEQFF
>TRBV9|NA|TRBJ1-2
TGTGCCAGCAGCGTGCGAGACTTTCACTACACCTTC
CASSVRDFHYTF
>TRBV7-3|TRBD1|TRBJ1-1
TGTGCCAGCAGCTGGACAGGGGACGAAAAAGCTTTCTTT
CASSWTGDEKAFF
>TRBV27|TRBD2|TRBJ2-1
TGTGCCAGCAGGACAAACCTTCGAGCGGGGGGAAATGAGCAGTTCTTC
CASRTNLRAGGNEQFF
>TRBV29-1|NA|TRBJ2-5
TGCAGCGCCATTGACATATTCCAGTACTTC
CSAIDIFQYF
>TRBV7-2|NA|TRBJ1-3
TGTGCCAGCAGCTTATGGGCGGACGGGGGGTCCGGTAACACCATATATTTT
CASSLWADGGSGNTIYF
>TRBV7-2|TRBD1|TRBJ1-2
TGTGCCAGCAGCCCTAGGACAGGCGAAAACTATGGCTACACCTTC
CASSPRTGENYGYTF
>TRBV7-2|TRBD1|TRBJ1-2
TGTGCCAGCAGCCCGGGACAGTCGGCGGCCTATGGCTACACCTTC
CASSPGQSAAYGYTF
>TRBV6-5|NA|TRBJ2-6
TGTGCCAGCAGTTACCCAGGGGCGGCTGGGGCCAACGTCCTGACTTTC
CASSYPGAAGANVLTF
>TRBV10-3|NA|TRBJ1-5
TGTGCCATCAGTGAGATGCAGGGTATGGATCAGCCCCAGCATTTT
CAISEMQGMDQPQHF
>TRBV7-9|TRBD1|TRBJ1-2
TGTGCCAGCAGCCAACCAGCGACAGGGCATGGCTACACCTTC
CASSQPATGHGYTF
>TRBV7-2|TRBD1|TRBJ1-2
TGTGCCAGCAGCGACCGGGACAGGGATGGCTACACCTTC
CASSDRDRDGYTF
>TRBV9|NA|TRBJ2-5
TGTGCCAGCAGCGTTGATAGCGGAGAGACCCAGTACTTC
CASSVDSGETQYF
>TRBV9|TRBD2|TRBJ2-1
TGTGCCAGCAGCGTAGTAGGCGGGGGATCCTACAATGAGCAGTTCTTC
CASSVVGGGSYNEQFF
>TRBV29-1|NA|TRBJ1-6
TGCAGCGTTGGGGCAGGTTCCAATTCACCCCTCCACTTT
CSVGAGSNSPLHF
>TRBV9|TRBD2|TRBJ2-5
TGTGCCAGCAGCACCCCCAGCGGGGGACCAGAGACCCAGTACTTC
CASSTPSGGPETQYF
>TRBV6-1|TRBD1|TRBJ1-1
TGTGCTCATGGGACAGCGAACACTGAAGCTTTCTTT
CAHGTANTEAFF
>TRBV4-3|NA|TRBJ1-4
TGCGCCAGCAGCCAAGATTGGGGGGAACTGTTTTTT
CASSQDWGELFF
>TRBV28|NA|TRBJ1-5
TGTGCCAGCAGTCCCCCGGGTCAGCCCCAGCATTTT
CASSPPGQPQHF
>TRBV4-3|TRBD1|TRBJ1-4
TGCGCCAGCAGCCGGGACAGGGCTGAAAAACTGTTTTTT
CASSRDRAEKLFF
>TRBV19|NA|TRBJ1-1
TGTGCCAGTAGTATAGGTCCCCAGGGGACTGAAGCTTTCTTT
CASSIGPQGTEAFF
>TRBV6-5|TRBD1|TRBJ1-2
TGTGCCAGCAGTTACAGACAGGGATATGGCTACACCTTC
CASSYRQGYGYTF
>TRBV2|NA|TRBJ1-5
TGTGCCAGCAGTGATTCCCGGGGTAGTCAGCCCCAGCATTTT
CASSDSRGSQPQHF
>TRBV6-1|NA|TRBJ1-2
TGTGCCAGCAGTGTGCGAGGCGATCAAATCTATGGCTACACCTTC
CASSVRGDQIYGYTF